The 4 T cell receptor beta chains given below trace back to one sample, sequenced in a study of cytomegalovirus exposure and HLA in healthy donors. The PCR had 60 Vbeta and 13 Jbeta primers. Sequenced by immunoSEQ multiplex PCR; TCRdb stores in-frame clones only, minus some. The table records roughly 60,000 clones, roughly 70% of them present only once. Sequencing used PBMCs. The source is a woman aged 60-75 years in good health and CMV-seropositive.

The table lists this clone with a count of one. CDR3 DNA sequence: TGTGCCAGCAGTTTATCGAGGCCTAGCGGGGGCCACGAGCAGTACTTC. Translating gives CASSLSRPSGGHEQYF. This chain joins TRBV27 and TRBJ2-7, with 10 bases lining up with TRBD2. CDR1 MNHEY and CDR2 SMNVEV come from the germline V gene (reference sequence). The CDR3 is 16 residues long. Trimming took 0 bases from V and 5 from J; bases not matched to a gene: 7.

The gene calls are TRBV25-1 and TRBJ2-2; 11 bases are a match to TRBD1. The CDR3 consists of 18 residues. Losses at the gene ends were 3 bases for V and 6 bases for J; bases not matched to a gene: 12. The germline V gene encodes CDR1 MGHDK and CDR2 SYGVNS. In DNA form, the CDR3 reads TGTGCCAGCAGTGATTACGGACAGGGGGCATGGGGACCCGGGGAGCTGTTTTTT. Translation gives CASSDYGQGAWGPGELFF.

The chain uses TRBV29-1 and TRBJ1-1; 11 bases map to TRBD1. With 6 bases clipped from V and 7 bases from J, the junction kept 10 bases outside the gene matches. Germline V gives CDR1 SQVTM, CDR2 ANQGSEA. This CDR3 has 14 residues. The CDR3 DNA reads TGCAGCGTCGGACAGGGGGCGAGGAGTGGTGAAGCTTTCTTT. This sequence encodes CSVGQGARSGEAFF.

The genes are TRBV27 and TRBJ1-1; TRBD1 matches 7 bases. The CDR3 has 15 residues. The ends lost 5 bases at V and 0 bases at J; junction bases unmatched: 6. From germline, CDR1 is MNHEY and CDR2 SMNVEV (reference sequence). CDR3 in amino acids: CASSARQGVNTEAFF. As DNA, the CDR3 is TGTGCCAGCAGTGCAAGACAGGGTGTGAACACTGAAGCTTTCTTT.